One and the same sample provided the 9 T cell receptor beta chains below, sequenced in a study of spatial heterogeneity in lung cancer. MiXCR, applied by TCRdb to the 5' RACE reads, yields one record per CDR3 protein. This table holds 10,000 to 11,000 distinct CDR3 sequences, about 6.5% found once. Regarding time point: sample taken at primary tumor resection. The specimen comprised PBMCs, sampled at surgery. The receptor source for this set is a male donor with early-stage non-small cell lung cancer.

Within the sample, this clonotype is medium-sized. This chain joins TRBV28 and TRBJ2-7; tentative D call: TRBD1 (6 bases). Trimming removed 5 bases from V and 9 bases from J, with 11 bases in between. CDR3 length: 11 residues. Germline V gives CDR1 MDHEN, CDR2 SYDVKM. The CDR3 DNA reads TGTGCCAGCAGTATTACAGGGTGGCAGTACTTC. Protein sequence: CASSITGWQYF.

In this sample, this clonotype turned up many times. The chain joins TRBV30 to TRBJ2-7; D gene ambiguous. Germline CDR1 GTSNPN, CDR2 SVGIG (reference sequence). V dropped 2 bases and J dropped 2 bases, with 10 bases sitting between them. The CDR3 covers 13 residues. CDR3 nucleotides: TGTGCCTGGAGTCCAGGATCGACCTACGAGCAGTACTTC. Its translation: CAWSPGSTYEQYF.

This clonotype occurred many times. The V and J genes are TRBV27 and TRBJ2-7; a weak D match, TRBD1 (5 bases). The CDR3 has 14 amino acids. V dropped 2 bases and J dropped 3 bases, with 11 bases sitting between them. Germline CDR1 MNHEY, CDR2 SMNVEV (reference sequence). The CDR3 region is CASSLAAGRYEQYF. CDR3 sequence (DNA): TGTGCCAGCAGTTTAGCGGCAGGGCGCTACGAGCAGTACTTC.

In its sample, this clonotype ranks as medium-sized. The V gene is TRBV20-1, the J gene TRBJ2-7; TRBD2 agrees at 9 bases. V trimming: 3 bases; J trimming: 6 bases; junction bases outside the gene matches: 9. CDR3 length: 14 amino acids. CDR1 and CDR2 (germline): DFQATT, SNEGSKA (reference sequence). The CDR3 here is CSARVAGVLGEQYF. DNA for the CDR3: TGCAGTGCTAGGGTAGCGGGAGTACTCGGCGAGCAGTACTTC.

This clonotype was found many times. Sequence at one end of the junction differs from germline and may be a read error. V gene TRBV12-3 or TRBV12-4 combines with J gene TRBJ2-1, with 12 bases fitting TRBD2. The CDR3 covers 23 residues. CDR3 sequence reads: CASIPGAALKPSGRALNYHEQFF. CDR3 DNA sequence: TGTGCCAGCATCCCCGGGGCGGCACTAAAGCCTAGCGGGAGGGCCCTCAACTACCATGAGCAGTTCTTC.

This clonotype occurred many times. This sequence joins TRBV28 and TRBJ1-4, with 10 bases lining up with TRBD1. Germline V gene data show CDR1 as MDHEN and CDR2 as SYDVKM. V was clipped by 5 bases and J by 6 bases; unmatched bases: 3. The CDR3 runs to 14 residues. This chain's CDR3 is CASSLGQGDEKLFF. The CDR3 bases are TGTGCCAGCAGTCTCGGACAGGGGGATGAAAAACTGTTTTTT.

This clonotype was seen repeatedly, ten times or more. The gene calls are TRBV2 and TRBJ2-4; 7 nucleotides align to TRBD1. In germline, CDR1 is SNHLY, CDR2 FYNNEI. There are 12 residues in the CDR3. V shed 6 bases, J shed 4 bases, and the junction held 0 bases outside the gene matches. The CDR3 region is CASRTGKNIQYF. The CDR3, as DNA: TGTGCCAGCAGGACAGGGAAAAACATTCAGTACTTC.

This clonotype was picked up many times. The chain recombines TRBV10-3 with TRBJ2-6, with D possibly matching TRBD2 (6 bases). V lost 4 bases, J lost 0 bases, and 13 bases lay in between. Germline V lookup: CDR1 ENHRY, CDR2 SYGVKD. CDR3 length equals 17 residues. The CDR3 protein is CAISGRSGLSGANVLTF. The CDR3 DNA is TGTGCCATCAGTGGGAGATCGGGACTCTCTGGGGCCAACGTCCTGACTTTC.

This clonotype was picked up many times. CDR3 region: CASSSTSGSPADTQYF. CDR3 nucleotide sequence: TGCGCCAGCAGCTCTACTAGCGGGAGTCCGGCAGATACGCAGTATTTT. The gene calls are TRBV5-1 and TRBJ2-3; TRBD2 agrees at 11 bases. Trimming at V came to 3 bases and at J to 4 bases, leaving 7 bases not matched to a gene. The CDR3 consists of 16 residues. CDR1 SGHRS and CDR2 YFSETQ come from the germline V gene.